One T cell receptor beta chain is described in this entry. Antigen: not known. The same CDR3 also results from other DNA sequences found in this sample. V shed 5 bases and J 4 bases; nucleotides not matched to a gene: 2. CDR3 length: 13 residues. Germline values: CDR1 SEHNR, CDR2 FQNEAQ (reference sequence). These data are taken from a study of T cell repertoires and HLA-DP antigens. Whole-study results and caveats: Previously undetected clones averaged roughly 40% and 52% against the two alleles respectively. Naive and memory CD4+ cells were analysed together, not apart. Total CD4+ responders were stimulated by HeLa antigen-presenting cells.

Assay used: immunoSEQ multiplex PCR; TCRdb lists only in-frame clones, some missing. The table records 65,000 to 95,000 clones, roughly 78% of them present only once. This clonotype originated in a man aged 55 to 70 in good health and CMV-seronegative. V usage is TRBV7-9 and J usage is TRBJ2-7; 10 nucleotides match TRBD2. Sequencing used CD4+ T cells from PBMCs. In DNA form, the CDR3 reads TGTGCCAGCAGCCTTAGCGGGGGGTACGAGCAGTACTTC. This translates into CASSLSGGYEQYF.